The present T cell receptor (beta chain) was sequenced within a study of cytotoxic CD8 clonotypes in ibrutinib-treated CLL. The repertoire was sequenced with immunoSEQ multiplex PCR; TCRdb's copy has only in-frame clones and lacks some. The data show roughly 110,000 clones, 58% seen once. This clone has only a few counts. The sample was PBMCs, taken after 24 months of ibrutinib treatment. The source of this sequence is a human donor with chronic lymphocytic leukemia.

Here the CDR3 reads CASSYSWGTLGAFF. The DNA of the CDR3 is TGTGCCAGCAGTTACTCTTGGGGCACCCTGGGAGCTTTCTTT. The V gene is TRBV6-5, the J gene TRBJ1-1; D is perhaps TRBD1 (5 bases). Germline-derived CDR1 and CDR2 are MNHEY and SVGAGI. The ends were cut back, 0 bases at V and 10 bases at J, with 15 bases in the middle. CDR3 size: 14 residues.